This TCR beta chain was profiled in a study of T cells after yellow fever vaccination. Background on the study: For low cell numbers, libraries were made with SMART-Seq v4 Ultra Low Input.

Study-wide results and limits: On re-exposure, the response was weaker but peaked faster, at day 5 versus 15. Abundant bulk-population clonotypes could contaminate the FACS-sorted repertoires.

The CDR3 has 11 amino acids. Germline CDR1 reads SGHRS; CDR2 reads YFSETQ. Synthesis of TCR cDNA relied on 5'RACE template switching, which attached a universal primer site and UMIs. One entry per CDR3 protein, called by TCRdb with MiXCR from the 5' RACE reads. The sample carries fewer than 350,000 distinct CDR3 sequences, 8.5% to 10% recorded once. This clonotype came up a few times. Its antigen is not known. Sequences were derived from PBMCs, sampled on the day of the first yellow fever vaccination. This sequence originates from a man between 18 and 35 years old who received the YFV17D yellow fever vaccine. This chain joins TRBV5-1 and TRBJ2-5, with a weak D call TRBD2 (5 bases). The CDR3 sequence is CAIPEAKTQYF. The CDR3, as DNA: TGCGCAATCCCGGAGGCTAAGACCCAGTACTTC.